This T cell receptor beta chain was sequenced in a study of memory CD4+ T cells and cytomegalovirus serostatus. Trimming took 3 bases from V and 6 from J, leaving 12 bases between them. CDR1 and CDR2 (germline): SGHTA, FQGTGA. CDR3 length: 14 residues. Single viable CD3+CD4+CD8-CD45RO+ cells were sorted as the memory CD4+ T cells. CD4+ T cells were isolated by positive magnetic selection. In the original workflow: Out-of-frame sequences were removed, leaving roughly 2,200,000 distinct TCRbeta sequences. Clones were sequenced by immunoSEQ multiplex PCR, and TCRdb holds only the in-frame ones, with some missing. V and J calls and clone size are those listed in that table; D and trimming were worked out from the DNA. The sample has 85,000 to 100,000 clones, about 80% seen once.

The chain links TRBV7-3 to TRBJ2-1, with D unresolved. Sequences were obtained from memory CD4+ T cells from blood. The sequence was obtained from an adult in good health and CMV-seropositive. The CDR3 reads CASSFSPSLNEQFF. The CDR3 DNA follows: TGTGCCAGCAGCTTTTCCCCCAGCCTCAATGAGCAGTTCTTC.